Listed below are T cell receptor beta chains from one sample, sequenced in a study of CD8 T cells in ankylosing spondylitis. TCRdb used MiXCR to reprocess the 5' RACE reads, holding one entry per CDR3 protein. The repertoire consists of roughly 370,000 distinct CDR3 sequences, with about a fifth occurring once and the leading ten covering about a sixth. Sequencing input: blood, either unsorted or a sorted T cell fraction (not recorded which). The receptors were gathered from a male donor with ankylosing spondylitis. The CDR3 runs from the conserved cysteine through the conserved F or W. A D gene is named only where the DNA matches it firmly. Size tells how often a clone was seen (once, few, many) or the class of an expanded clone, and some rows leave it out.

D gene: NA; V gene: TRBV10-2; J gene: TRBJ2-2; clone size: NA; CDR3 length: 16; CDR3 protein: CASNSRSRYYTGELFF; CDR3 DNA: TGCGCCAGCAACTCAAGAAGTCGTTACTATACCGGGGAGCTGTTTTTT
D gene: TRBD2; V gene: TRBV7-7; J gene: TRBJ2-2; clone size: NA; CDR3 length: 15; CDR3 protein: CASSLAGLGTGELFF; CDR3 DNA: TGTGCTAGCAGCCTAGCTGGACTAGGAACCGGGGAGCTGTTTTTT
D gene: NA; V gene: TRBV10-3; J gene: TRBJ2-3; clone size: few; CDR3 length: 13; CDR3 protein: CAISAWSFDTQYF; CDR3 DNA: TGTGCCATCAGTGCCTGGAGTTTTGATACGCAGTATTTT
D gene: TRBD1; V gene: TRBV6-2/TRBV6-3; J gene: TRBJ2-6; clone size: NA; CDR3 length: 14; CDR3 protein: CAAGTGVGANVLTF; CDR3 DNA: TGTGCCGCGGGGACAGGGGTTGGGGCCAACGTCCTGACTTTC
D gene: TRBD1; V gene: TRBV5-1; J gene: TRBJ2-5; clone size: NA; CDR3 length: 14; CDR3 protein: CASSPGTGMETQYF; CDR3 DNA: TGCGCCAGCAGCCCCGGGACAGGGATGGAGACCCAGTACTTC
D gene: TRBD1; V gene: TRBV28; J gene: TRBJ2-7; clone size: few; CDR3 length: 15; CDR3 protein: CASSRSPGQYYEQYF; CDR3 DNA: TGTGCCAGCAGTAGGTCACCGGGACAGTACTACGAGCAGTACTTC
D gene: NA; V gene: TRBV7-9; J gene: TRBJ2-1; clone size: NA; CDR3 length: 12; CDR3 protein: CASSTSWGRQFF; CDR3 DNA: TGTGCCAGCAGCACTAGCTGGGGTCGGCAGTTCTTC
D gene: NA; V gene: TRBV20-1; J gene: TRBJ2-5; clone size: few; CDR3 length: 14; CDR3 protein: CSARTTQRDLAQYF; CDR3 DNA: TGCAGTGCTAGAACGACTCAACGGGACCTGGCCCAGTACTTC
D gene: NA; V gene: TRBV19; J gene: TRBJ1-1; clone size: few; CDR3 length: 13; CDR3 protein: CASSHTTDTEAFF; CDR3 DNA: TGTGCCAGTAGTCATACCACAGATACTGAAGCTTTCTTT
D gene: NA; V gene: TRBV15; J gene: TRBJ1-2; clone size: NA; CDR3 length: 14; CDR3 protein: CATSRDVGTYGYTF; CDR3 DNA: TGTGCCACCAGCAGAGATGTGGGAACCTATGGCTACACCTTC
D gene: NA; V gene: TRBV28; J gene: TRBJ1-5; clone size: NA; CDR3 length: 14; CDR3 protein: CASSPQSSNQPQHF; CDR3 DNA: TGTGCCAGCAGTCCTCAGAGTAGCAATCAGCCCCAGCATTTT
D gene: NA; V gene: TRBV28; J gene: TRBJ1-5; clone size: few; CDR3 length: 15; CDR3 protein: CASSDLAVSNQPQHF; CDR3 DNA: TGTGCCAGCAGCGATTTAGCCGTTAGCAATCAGCCCCAGCATTTT
D gene: TRBD2; V gene: TRBV27; J gene: TRBJ2-1; clone size: NA; CDR3 length: 15; CDR3 protein: CASSLGASGSNRQFF; CDR3 DNA: TGTGCCAGCAGTTTAGGGGCTAGCGGGAGTAACCGGCAGTTCTTC
D gene: NA; V gene: TRBV29-1; J gene: TRBJ1-1; clone size: few; CDR3 length: 12; CDR3 protein: CSVGGSGVGDFF; CDR3 DNA: TGCAGCGTTGGGGGGAGCGGGGTTGGTGATTTCTTT
D gene: NA; V gene: TRBV20-1; J gene: TRBJ1-2; clone size: few; CDR3 length: 12; CDR3 protein: CSAKDLIFGYTF; CDR3 DNA: TGCAGTGCTAAGGACTTGATTTTTGGCTACACCTTC
D gene: NA; V gene: TRBV6-2/TRBV6-3; J gene: TRBJ2-7; clone size: few; CDR3 length: 14; CDR3 protein: CASSPDSSLYEQYF; CDR3 DNA: TGTGCCAGCAGTCCCGACAGTTCCCTCTACGAGCAGTACTTC
D gene: NA; V gene: TRBV28; J gene: TRBJ2-1; clone size: NA; CDR3 length: 11; CDR3 protein: CASSMRNEQFF; CDR3 DNA: TGTGCCAGCAGTATGCGCAATGAGCAGTTCTTC
D gene: NA; V gene: TRBV20-1; J gene: TRBJ1-4; clone size: few; CDR3 length: 14; CDR3 protein: CSVARGPVNEKLFF; CDR3 DNA: TGCAGTGTCGCCCGAGGGCCGGTTAATGAAAAACTGTTTTTT
D gene: TRBD1; V gene: TRBV24-1; J gene: TRBJ2-1; clone size: NA; CDR3 length: 16; CDR3 protein: CATSDPDRGAYNEQFF; CDR3 DNA: TGTGCCACCAGTGACCCGGACAGGGGCGCCTACAATGAGCAGTTCTTC
D gene: TRBD1; V gene: TRBV30; J gene: TRBJ1-2; clone size: NA; CDR3 length: 14; CDR3 protein: CAWSVLGRGLGYTF; CDR3 DNA: TGTGCCTGGAGTGTCCTCGGCAGGGGGCTCGGCTACACCTTC
D gene: TRBD1; V gene: TRBV6-1; J gene: TRBJ2-5; clone size: few; CDR3 length: 15; CDR3 protein: CASSRNGQGQETQYF; CDR3 DNA: TGTGCCAGCAGTCGAAATGGACAGGGCCAAGAGACCCAGTACTTC
D gene: TRBD2; V gene: TRBV20-1; J gene: TRBJ2-5; clone size: NA; CDR3 length: 14; CDR3 protein: CSARSGRPGETQYF; CDR3 DNA: TGCAGTGCTAGGAGCGGGAGGCCGGGGGAGACCCAGTACTTC
D gene: TRBD2; V gene: TRBV15; J gene: TRBJ2-2; clone size: few; CDR3 length: 14; CDR3 protein: CATARLAVTGELFF; CDR3 DNA: TGTGCCACTGCCAGACTAGCCGTCACCGGGGAGCTGTTTTTT
D gene: NA; V gene: TRBV7-2; J gene: TRBJ1-2; clone size: NA; CDR3 length: 15; CDR3 protein: CASSLGQSTNYGYTF; CDR3 DNA: TGTGCCAGCAGCTTAGGGCAGAGTACTAACTATGGCTACACCTTC
D gene: NA; V gene: TRBV6-1; J gene: TRBJ1-6; clone size: NA; CDR3 length: 16; CDR3 protein: CASSPPIGGPGSPLHF; CDR3 DNA: TGTGCCAGCAGTCCCCCGATCGGGGGGCCGGGATCACCCCTCCACTTT
D gene: TRBD2; V gene: TRBV20-1; J gene: TRBJ2-3; clone size: NA; CDR3 length: 16; CDR3 protein: CSAIVPSGRVIDTQYF; CDR3 DNA: TGCAGTGCTATCGTCCCTAGCGGGAGGGTAATAGATACGCAGTATTTT
D gene: NA; V gene: TRBV20-1; J gene: TRBJ2-1; clone size: NA; CDR3 length: 15; CDR3 protein: CSAPASGSAYNEQFF; CDR3 DNA: TGCAGTGCTCCCGCGAGCGGGTCCGCCTACAATGAGCAGTTCTTC
D gene: NA; V gene: TRBV20-1; J gene: TRBJ1-5; clone size: NA; CDR3 length: 14; CDR3 protein: CSARMTVPDQPQHF; CDR3 DNA: TGCAGTGCTAGAATGACGGTGCCGGACCAGCCCCAGCATTTT
D gene: NA; V gene: TRBV6-1; J gene: TRBJ2-1; clone size: NA; CDR3 length: 13; CDR3 protein: CASSGQAGNEQFF; CDR3 DNA: TGTGCCAGCAGTGGACAGGCTGGCAATGAGCAGTTCTTC
D gene: NA; V gene: TRBV20-1; J gene: TRBJ2-1; clone size: NA; CDR3 length: 15; CDR3 protein: CSASRGQSSYNEQFF; CDR3 DNA: TGCAGTGCTAGTCGTGGGCAAAGCTCCTACAATGAGCAGTTCTTC
D gene: NA; V gene: TRBV6-1; J gene: TRBJ2-7; clone size: NA; CDR3 length: 15; CDR3 protein: CASIKRQGVPYEQYF; CDR3 DNA: TGTGCCAGCATTAAGCGGCAGGGAGTACCCTACGAGCAGTACTTC
D gene: NA; V gene: TRBV9; J gene: TRBJ2-6; clone size: NA; CDR3 length: 17; CDR3 protein: CASSVEEGYSGANVLTF; CDR3 DNA: TGTGCCAGCAGCGTAGAAGAGGGATACTCTGGGGCCAACGTCCTGACTTTC
D gene: TRBD1; V gene: TRBV9; J gene: TRBJ1-4; clone size: NA; CDR3 length: 15; CDR3 protein: CASSGTGSGNEKLFF; CDR3 DNA: TGTGCCAGCAGCGGGACAGGCTCAGGAAATGAAAAACTGTTTTTT
D gene: NA; V gene: TRBV12-3/TRBV12-4; J gene: TRBJ2-7; clone size: many; CDR3 length: 13; CDR3 protein: CASGYSQVYEQYF; CDR3 DNA: TGTGCCAGCGGCTACTCCCAAGTCTACGAGCAGTACTTC
D gene: NA; V gene: TRBV3-1; J gene: TRBJ2-2; clone size: few; CDR3 length: 15; CDR3 protein: CASSQIDRNTGELFF; CDR3 DNA: TGTGCCAGCAGCCAGATCGACAGGAACACCGGGGAGCTGTTTTTT
D gene: TRBD1; V gene: TRBV29-1; J gene: TRBJ2-1; clone size: NA; CDR3 length: 17; CDR3 protein: CSVAGQGERSSYNEQFF; CDR3 DNA: TGCAGCGTGGCGGGACAGGGGGAGAGGAGCTCCTACAATGAGCAGTTCTTC
D gene: TRBD2; V gene: TRBV2; J gene: TRBJ2-7; clone size: few; CDR3 length: 14; CDR3 protein: CASRKGLAGGEQYF; CDR3 DNA: TGTGCCAGCAGGAAGGGGTTAGCGGGAGGCGAGCAGTACTTC
D gene: NA; V gene: TRBV12-3/TRBV12-4; J gene: TRBJ2-7; clone size: NA; CDR3 length: 15; CDR3 protein: CASSFWSTGLYEQYF; CDR3 DNA: TGTGCCAGCAGTTTCTGGTCGACAGGTTTGTACGAGCAGTACTTC
D gene: NA; V gene: TRBV28; J gene: TRBJ1-2; clone size: few; CDR3 length: 13; CDR3 protein: CASRLAGAYGYTF; CDR3 DNA: TGTGCCAGCAGACTTGCAGGCGCCTATGGCTACACCTTC
D gene: NA; V gene: TRBV9; J gene: TRBJ2-4; clone size: few; CDR3 length: 16; CDR3 protein: CASSVVVRGLKYIQYF; CDR3 DNA: TGTGCCAGCAGCGTAGTGGTGAGGGGCCTTAAGTACATTCAGTACTTC
D gene: NA; V gene: TRBV2; J gene: TRBJ1-1; clone size: NA; CDR3 length: 15; CDR3 protein: CASRLSRGMNTEAFF; CDR3 DNA: TGTGCCAGCAGATTAAGTAGAGGGATGAACACTGAAGCTTTCTTT
D gene: NA; V gene: TRBV5-1; J gene: TRBJ2-2; clone size: few; CDR3 length: 14; CDR3 protein: CASSSRVNTGELFF; CDR3 DNA: TGCGCCAGCAGCAGCAGGGTTAACACCGGGGAGCTGTTTTTT
D gene: NA; V gene: TRBV7-9; J gene: TRBJ2-7; clone size: NA; CDR3 length: 12; CDR3 protein: CASSQSGYEQYF; CDR3 DNA: TGTGCCAGCAGCCAAAGCGGCTACGAGCAGTACTTC
D gene: NA; V gene: TRBV20-1; J gene: TRBJ2-1; clone size: NA; CDR3 length: 13; CDR3 protein: CSAPLASESGQFF; CDR3 DNA: TGCAGTGCCCCACTCGCTAGCGAGAGTGGGCAGTTCTTC
D gene: NA; V gene: TRBV4-3; J gene: TRBJ2-2; clone size: NA; CDR3 length: 17; CDR3 protein: CASSQDWFTGNARELFF; CDR3 DNA: TGCGCCAGCAGCCAAGATTGGTTCACAGGGAACGCCCGAGAGCTGTTTTTT
D gene: NA; V gene: TRBV18; J gene: TRBJ2-7; clone size: NA; CDR3 length: 13; CDR3 protein: CASSPRDGSEQYF; CDR3 DNA: TGTGCCAGCTCACCACGAGACGGTAGCGAGCAGTACTTC
D gene: NA; V gene: TRBV20-1; J gene: TRBJ1-3; clone size: few; CDR3 length: 18; CDR3 protein: CSASGPTGTQEGGNTIYF; CDR3 DNA: TGCAGTGCTAGTGGTCCCACCGGGACTCAAGAGGGTGGAAACACCATATATTTT
D gene: TRBD1; V gene: TRBV27; J gene: TRBJ1-5; clone size: few; CDR3 length: 15; CDR3 protein: CASSLKGAGNQPQHF; CDR3 DNA: TGTGCCAGCAGTTTAAAGGGGGCAGGCAATCAGCCCCAGCATTTT